This entry lists 12 T cell receptor beta chains sequenced from one sample in a study of T cells in Graves' hyperthyroidism and ophthalmopathy (dated 2019 in TCRdb). Library creation used multiplex PCR. Sequencing was performed on an Illumina HiSeq 2000. The TCR beta CDR3 regions were amplified from RNA transcripts. For the first round of RT-PCR on the TCR CDR3, the HTBI primer set was used together with the Qiagen OneStep RT-PCR kit. The public reads were reprocessed in TCRdb via fastp at Q25 and MiXCR, keeping in-frame beta chains. Here each entry gathers all rows of one CDR3 protein and keeps the most common genes and DNA. This sample is represented by roughly 400,000 distinct CDR3 sequences; over 12% of them were singletons. The top ten constitute approximately 27% of the sample. Sequences were obtained from blood. Receptor source: a man between 50 and 59 years old with Graves' ophthalmopathy.

The V and J genes are TRBV6-1 and TRBJ1-6, with unresolved D. This CDR3 is 12 amino acids long. V lost 8 bases, J lost 12 bases, and 14 bases lay in between. Germline assignment: CDR1 MNHNS and CDR2 SASEGT. This CDR3 reads CASFIADLPLHF. CDR3 nucleotides: TGTGCCAGCTTTATCGCGGATTTACCCCTCCACTTT.

This clonotype turned up a few times. The J gene is TRBJ2-7, the V gene TRBV19; TRBD2 agrees at 8 bases. This CDR3 is 14 amino acids long. Germline lookup yields CDR1 LNHDA and CDR2 SQIVND (reference sequence). V lost 3 bases to trimming and J lost 2 bases; unmatched junction nucleotides: 3. DNA of the CDR3: TGTGCCAGTAGTATCCCGGGACTAGCCTACGAGCAGTACTTC. It specifies CASSIPGLAYEQYF.

This clonotype was counted a few times. The chain has TRBV10-2 and TRBJ2-3; D might be TRBD1 (6 bases). This CDR3 contains 16 residues. Trimming removed 6 bases from V and 5 bases from J, with 21 bases in between. Germline V lookup: CDR1 WSHSY, CDR2 SAAADI. The DNA for the CDR3 is TGCGCCAGCAGCGCGAAAATTCAGGGGTTTGGAGATACGCAGTATTTT. This gives the protein CASSAKIQGFGDTQYF.

This clonotype was counted a few times. V and J are TRBV2 and TRBJ2-6; 7 bases match TRBD1. CDR1 is SNHLY and CDR2 is FYNNEI in the germline V gene. The CDR3 is 14 amino acids. The V and J ends lost 8 bases and 0 bases, in that order; junction bases with no gene match: 1. DNA of the CDR3: TGTGCCAGCCGGACAGGCTCTGGGGCCAACGTCCTGACTTTC. Residues: CASRTGSGANVLTF.

This clonotype was seen many times. V and J are TRBV5-1 and TRBJ2-3; 10 positions agree with TRBD1. V gave up 2 bases and J gave up 0 bases; unmatched junction bases: 3. CDR1 is SGHRS and CDR2 is YFSETQ in the germline V gene. This CDR3 contains 16 residues. DNA of the CDR3: TGCGCCAGCAGCTTCGGGACAGGGGCTAGCACAGATACGCAGTATTTT. Protein: CASSFGTGASTDTQYF.

The table lists this clonotype with many counts. V gene TRBV28 combines with J gene TRBJ2-7; D gene ambiguous. Germline CDR1 reads MDHEN; CDR2 reads SYDVKM. The CDR3 contains 11 residues. V lost 6 bases and J 6 bases, leaving 9 bases between the germline ends. The CDR3 DNA reads TGTGCCAGCAGGGGGTCAGGCGAGCAGTACTTC. Translation: CASRGSGEQYF.

This clonotype was seen a few times. The gene calls are TRBV19 and TRBJ2-1; D not certain. With 0 bases removed from V and 6 bases from J, the gap between germline ends came to 6 bases. This CDR3 contains 13 residues. The V gene's germline CDR1 is LNHDA and CDR2 SQIVND (reference sequence). The CDR3 is CASSIDSGNEQFF. As DNA, the CDR3 is TGTGCCAGTAGTATAGACAGTGGCAATGAGCAGTTCTTC. Filled out from reference TRBV19 and TRBJ2-1, the complete variable domain reads DGGITQSPKYLFRKEGQNVTLSCEQNLNHDAMYWYRQDPGQGLRLIYYSQIVNDFQKGDIAEGYSVSREKKESFPLTVTSAQKNPTAFYLCASSIDSGNEQFFGPGTRLTVL.

This clonotype was observed many times. This chain links TRBV28 with TRBJ2-5; D is perhaps TRBD1 or TRBD2 (5 bases each). The CDR3 extends over 14 amino acids. Germline V gene sequence: CDR1 MDHEN, CDR2 SYDVKM. V was shortened by 4 bases and J by 2 bases, with 11 bases between the two germline ends. Here the CDR3 DNA reads TGTGCCAGCAGTTCTTCCGGGACGCAAGAGACCCAGTACTTC. Amino acid sequence: CASSSSGTQETQYF. The variable domain in full, with the rest retrieved from reference TRBV28 and TRBJ2-5, is DVKVTQSSRYLVKRTGEKVFLECVQDMDHENMFWYRQDPGLGLRLIYFSYDVKMKEKGDIPEGYSVSREKKERFSLILESASTNQTSMYLCASSSSGTQETQYFGPGTRLLVL.

This clonotype was observed a few times. The chain joins TRBV5-1 to TRBJ1-1, with TRBD1 as a possible D gene (6 bases). V lost 5 bases and J 5 bases, leaving 31 bases between the germline ends. The CDR3 has 19 residues. Germline values: CDR1 SGHRS, CDR2 YFSETQ. The CDR3 loop reads CASRLKTRATYRDSTEAFF. CDR3 coding DNA: TGCGCCAGCAGGTTGAAGACCCGCGCAACCTACAGGGATTCAACTGAAGCTTTCTTT.

At least ten counts were recorded for this clonotype. This CDR3 reads CSARGGYQETQYF. Written as DNA, the CDR3 is TGCAGTGCTAGAGGGGGATACCAAGAGACCCAGTACTTC. The V gene is TRBV20-1, the J gene TRBJ2-5; D is unresolved. The V end lost 1 base, the J end lost 0 bases, and 6 bases lay between the germline ends. Germline CDR1 and CDR2: DFQATT and SNEGSKA (reference sequence). The CDR3 is made up of 13 amino acids.

Many counts were recorded for this clonotype. V is TRBV3-1 and J is TRBJ1-2, with D perhaps TRBD1 (5 bases). Germline V gives CDR1 LGHDT, CDR2 YNNKEL (reference sequence). V lost 4 bases, J lost 5 bases, and 11 bases lay in between. This CDR3 region has 13 residues. The CDR3 region is CASSPRGEYGYTF. In DNA form, the CDR3 reads TGTGCCAGCAGCCCTCGGGGGGAGTATGGCTACACCTTC.

This clonotype came up many times. The genes are TRBV11-2 and TRBJ1-4, with TRBD1 matching over 8 bases. Germline loops: CDR1 SGHAT, CDR2 FQNNGV. There are 15 residues in the CDR3. Losses at the gene ends were 4 bases for V and 6 bases for J; bases not matched to a gene: 7. CDR3 amino acids: CASSYAGTGHEKLFF. CDR3 DNA sequence: TGTGCCAGCAGCTACGCCGGGACAGGTCATGAAAAACTGTTTTTT.